Described below is a single T cell receptor beta chain sequence and its context. Its antigen remains unidentified. These data are taken from a study of shared clonotypes between healthy human individuals. Study-level points and caveats: Among a handful of donors, 4.5% to 5.5% of naive CD4 clonotypes were found in common.

Assay used: immunoSEQ multiplex PCR; TCRdb lists only in-frame clones, some missing. The top ten hold approximately 25% of the sample, which has approximately 98,000 clones, 68% seen once. V lost 6 bases and J 7 bases, leaving 13 bases between the germline ends. The CDR3 totals 13 residues. Germline V gene sequence: CDR1 MRHNA, CDR2 SNTAGT. The chain links TRBV6-4 to TRBJ2-1, with D possibly matching TRBD2 (5 bases). The sample taken for sequencing was memory CD8+ T cells sorted from blood. Sample subset: CD45RO+ cells pooled with CCR7-negative TemRA cells. The sequence derives from a woman in her 30s in good health. The CDR3, as DNA: TGTGCCAGCAGCCCTACTAGTTCGAATGAGCAGTTCTTC. Its translation is CASSPTSSNEQFF.